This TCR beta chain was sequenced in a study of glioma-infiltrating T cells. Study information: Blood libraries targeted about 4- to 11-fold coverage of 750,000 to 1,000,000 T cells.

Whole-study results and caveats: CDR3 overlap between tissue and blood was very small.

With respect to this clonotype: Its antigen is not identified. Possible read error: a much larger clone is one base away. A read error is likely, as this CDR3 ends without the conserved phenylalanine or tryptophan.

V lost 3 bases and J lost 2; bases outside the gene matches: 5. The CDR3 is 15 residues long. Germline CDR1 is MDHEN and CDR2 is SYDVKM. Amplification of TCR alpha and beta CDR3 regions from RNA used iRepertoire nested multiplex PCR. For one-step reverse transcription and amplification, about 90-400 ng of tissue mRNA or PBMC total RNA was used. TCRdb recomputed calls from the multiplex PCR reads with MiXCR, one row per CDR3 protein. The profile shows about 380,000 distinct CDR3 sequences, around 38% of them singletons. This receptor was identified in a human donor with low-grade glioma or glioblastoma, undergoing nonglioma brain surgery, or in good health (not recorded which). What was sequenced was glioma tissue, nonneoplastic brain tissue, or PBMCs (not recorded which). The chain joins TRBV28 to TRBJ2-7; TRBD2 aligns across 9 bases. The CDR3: CASSFGTSTTYEQYL. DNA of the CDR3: TGTGCCAGCAGTTTCGGGACTAGCACAACCTACGAGCAGTACCTC.